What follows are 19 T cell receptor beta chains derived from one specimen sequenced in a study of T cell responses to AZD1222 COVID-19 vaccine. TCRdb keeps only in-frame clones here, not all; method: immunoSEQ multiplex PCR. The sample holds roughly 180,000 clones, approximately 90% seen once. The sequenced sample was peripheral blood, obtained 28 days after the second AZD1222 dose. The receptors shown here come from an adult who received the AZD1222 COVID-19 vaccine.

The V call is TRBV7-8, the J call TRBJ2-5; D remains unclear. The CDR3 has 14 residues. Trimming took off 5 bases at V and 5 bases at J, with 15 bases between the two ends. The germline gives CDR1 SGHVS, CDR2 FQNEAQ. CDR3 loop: CASSLSRGRETQYF. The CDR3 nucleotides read TGTGCCAGCAGCCTCTCAAGAGGCCGGGAGACCCAGTACTTC.

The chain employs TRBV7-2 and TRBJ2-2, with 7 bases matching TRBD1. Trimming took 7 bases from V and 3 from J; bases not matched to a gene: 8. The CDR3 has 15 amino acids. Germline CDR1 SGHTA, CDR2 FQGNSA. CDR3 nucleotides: TGTGCCAGCAACGTCAGGACAGGTTACACCGGGGAGCTGTTTTTT. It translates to CASNVRTGYTGELFF.

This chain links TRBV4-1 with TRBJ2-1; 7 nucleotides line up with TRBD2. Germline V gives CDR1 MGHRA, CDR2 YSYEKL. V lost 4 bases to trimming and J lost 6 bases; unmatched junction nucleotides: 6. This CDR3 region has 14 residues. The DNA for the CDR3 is TGCGCCAGCAGCCGGGGCGGGAGTTTCAATGAGCAGTTCTTC. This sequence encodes CASSRGGSFNEQFF.

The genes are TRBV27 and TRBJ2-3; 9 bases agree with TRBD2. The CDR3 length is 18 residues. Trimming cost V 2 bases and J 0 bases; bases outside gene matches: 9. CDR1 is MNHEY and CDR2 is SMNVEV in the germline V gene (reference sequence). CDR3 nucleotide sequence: TGTGCCAGCAGTTTAAAGTTTATTAGCGGGGGAAGCACAGATACGCAGTATTTT. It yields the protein CASSLKFISGGSTDTQYF.

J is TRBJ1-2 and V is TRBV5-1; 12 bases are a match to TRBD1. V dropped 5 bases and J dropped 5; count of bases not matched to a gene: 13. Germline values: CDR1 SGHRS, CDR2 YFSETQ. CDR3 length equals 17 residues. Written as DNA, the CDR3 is TGCGCCAGCAGATTGTGGGGACAGGGGGCTAGAGAGTATGGCTACACCTTC. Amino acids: CASRLWGQGAREYGYTF.

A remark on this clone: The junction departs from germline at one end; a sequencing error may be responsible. Here the CDR3 DNA reads TGTGCTAGCAGCCTACCCCACGGTGAGCAGTTCTTC. Translation gives CASSLPHGEQFF. The chain couples TRBV7-7 to TRBJ2-1; D unclear. Germline V lookup: CDR1 SSHAT, CDR2 FNYEAQ (reference sequence). The CDR3 runs to 12 residues. Supplemented by reference TRBV7-7 and TRBJ2-1, the full variable domain reads GAGVSQSPRYKVTKRGQDVTLRCDPISSHATLYWYQQALGQGPEFLTYFNYEAQPDKSGLPSDRFSAERPEGSISTLTIQRTEQRDSAMYRCASSLPHGEQFFGPGTRLTVL.

In nucleotides, the CDR3 is TGTGCCAGCAGCAAGGGATTTTCGGCTTCACCCCTCCACTTT. Amino acid sequence: CASSKGFSASPLHF. This rearrangement joins TRBV7-9 to TRBJ1-6; no clear D. Germline CDR1 is SEHNR and CDR2 is FQNEAQ (reference sequence). This CDR3 contains 14 residues. Trimming took 5 bases from V and 9 from J, leaving 14 bases between them.

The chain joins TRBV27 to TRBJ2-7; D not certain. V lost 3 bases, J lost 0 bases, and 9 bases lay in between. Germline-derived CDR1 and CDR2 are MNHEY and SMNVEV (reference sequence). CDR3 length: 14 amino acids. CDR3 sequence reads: CASSLVHSSYEQYF. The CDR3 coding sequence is TGTGCCAGCAGTTTGGTTCATTCCTCCTACGAGCAGTACTTC.

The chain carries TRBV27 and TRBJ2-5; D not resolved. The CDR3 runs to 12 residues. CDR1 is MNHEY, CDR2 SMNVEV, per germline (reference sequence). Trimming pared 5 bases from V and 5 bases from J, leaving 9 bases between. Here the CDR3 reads CASSPVRETQYF. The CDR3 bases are TGTGCCAGCAGTCCCGTACGGGAGACCCAGTACTTC.

This CDR3 is CASSIQRASGELFF. CDR3 in DNA: TGTGCCAGCAGTATTCAGCGGGCTTCCGGGGAGCTGTTTTTT. J is TRBJ2-2 and V is TRBV6-5; tentatively, D is TRBD2 (6 bases). Germline lookup yields CDR1 MNHEY and CDR2 SVGAGI. Trimming removed 5 bases at V and 6 bases at J, with 13 bases between. The CDR3 has 14 residues.

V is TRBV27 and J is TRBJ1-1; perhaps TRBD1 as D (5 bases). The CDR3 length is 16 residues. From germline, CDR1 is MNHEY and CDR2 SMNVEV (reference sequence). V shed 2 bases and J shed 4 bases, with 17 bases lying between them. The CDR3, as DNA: TGTGCCAGCAGTTTAGGGCCAGGGTCTCGGGGCACTGAAGCTTTCTTT. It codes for CASSLGPGSRGTEAFF.

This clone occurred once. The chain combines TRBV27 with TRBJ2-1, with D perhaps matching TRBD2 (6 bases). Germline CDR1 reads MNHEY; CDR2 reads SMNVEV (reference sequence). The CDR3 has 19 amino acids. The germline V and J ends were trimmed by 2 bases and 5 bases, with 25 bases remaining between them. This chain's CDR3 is CASSLKGIRDWLGHNEQFF. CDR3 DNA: TGTGCCAGCAGTTTAAAAGGAATCAGGGACTGGCTTGGACACAATGAGCAGTTCTTC.

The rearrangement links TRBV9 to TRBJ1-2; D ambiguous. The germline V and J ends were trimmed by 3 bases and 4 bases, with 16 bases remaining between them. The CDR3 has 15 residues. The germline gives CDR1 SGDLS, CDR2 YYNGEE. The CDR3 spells CASSAPARGGYGYTF. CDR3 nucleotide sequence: TGTGCCAGCAGCGCCCCCGCTCGGGGTGGCTATGGCTACACCTTC.

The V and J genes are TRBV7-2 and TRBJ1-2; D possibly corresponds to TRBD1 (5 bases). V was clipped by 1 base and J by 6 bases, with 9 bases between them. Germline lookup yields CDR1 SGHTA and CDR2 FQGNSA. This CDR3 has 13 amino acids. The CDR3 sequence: CASSLERGNGYTF. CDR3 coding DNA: TGTGCCAGCAGCTTAGAAAGGGGCAATGGCTACACCTTC. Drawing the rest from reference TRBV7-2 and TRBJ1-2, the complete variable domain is GAGVSQSPSNKVTEKGKDVELRCDPISGHTALYWYRQSLGQGLEFLIYFQGNSAPDKSGLPSDRFSAERTGGSVSTLTIQRTQQEDSAVYLCASSLERGNGYTFGSGTRLTVV.

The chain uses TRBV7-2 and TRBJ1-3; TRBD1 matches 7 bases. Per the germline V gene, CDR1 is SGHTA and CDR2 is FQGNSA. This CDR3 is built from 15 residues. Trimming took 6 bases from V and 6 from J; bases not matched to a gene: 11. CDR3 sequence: CASRPPGGRVNTIYF. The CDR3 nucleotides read TGTGCCAGCAGGCCCCCAGGGGGGCGCGTAAACACCATATATTTT.

This chain's CDR3 is CASSAGQGTYGYTF. CDR3 DNA sequence: TGTGCCAGCAGTGCCGGACAGGGTACCTATGGCTACACCTTC. This chain uses TRBV6-4 with TRBJ1-2; the match to TRBD1 covers 8 bases. CDR1 MRHNA and CDR2 SNTAGT come from the germline V gene. Losses at the gene ends were 4 bases for V and 4 bases for J; bases not matched to a gene: 5. The CDR3 loop spans 14 amino acids.

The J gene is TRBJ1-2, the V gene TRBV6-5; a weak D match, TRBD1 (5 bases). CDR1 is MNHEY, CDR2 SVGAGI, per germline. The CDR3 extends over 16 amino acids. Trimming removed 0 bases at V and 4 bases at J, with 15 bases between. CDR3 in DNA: TGTGCCAGCAGTTACTCCGGGACTGGAGGGGCCTATGGCTACACCTTC. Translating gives CASSYSGTGGAYGYTF.

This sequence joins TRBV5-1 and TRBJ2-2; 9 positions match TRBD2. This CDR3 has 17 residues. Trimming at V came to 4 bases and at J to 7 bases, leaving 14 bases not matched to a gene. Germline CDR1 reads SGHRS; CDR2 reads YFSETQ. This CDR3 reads CASSPTLASGKVGELFF. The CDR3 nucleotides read TGCGCCAGCAGCCCTACCCTCGCTAGCGGGAAAGTCGGGGAGCTGTTTTTT.

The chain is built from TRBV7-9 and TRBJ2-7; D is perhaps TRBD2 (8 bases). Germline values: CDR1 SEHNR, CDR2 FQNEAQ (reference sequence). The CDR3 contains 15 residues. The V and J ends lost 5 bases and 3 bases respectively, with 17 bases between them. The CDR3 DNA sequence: TGTGCCAGCAGCCCACGGGGGGGACAGTACTACGAGCAGTACTTC. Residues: CASSPRGGQYYEQYF.